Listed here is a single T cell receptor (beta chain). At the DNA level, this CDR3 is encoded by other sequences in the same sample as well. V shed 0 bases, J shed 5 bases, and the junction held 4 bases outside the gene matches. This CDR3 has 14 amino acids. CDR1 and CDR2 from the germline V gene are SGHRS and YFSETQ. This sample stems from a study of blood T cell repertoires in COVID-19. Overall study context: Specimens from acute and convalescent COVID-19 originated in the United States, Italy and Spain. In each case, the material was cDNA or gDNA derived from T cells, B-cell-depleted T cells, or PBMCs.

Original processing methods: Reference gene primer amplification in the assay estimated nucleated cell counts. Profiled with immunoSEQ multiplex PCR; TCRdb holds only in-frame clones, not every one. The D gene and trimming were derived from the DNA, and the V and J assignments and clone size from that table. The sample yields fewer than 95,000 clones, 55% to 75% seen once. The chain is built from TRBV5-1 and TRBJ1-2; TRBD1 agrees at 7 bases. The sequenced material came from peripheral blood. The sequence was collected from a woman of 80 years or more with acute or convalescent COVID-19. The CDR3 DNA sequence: TGCGCCAGCAGCTTGGTAGGGACAGCTTATGGCTACACCTTC. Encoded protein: CASSLVGTAYGYTF.